This T cell receptor (beta chain) derives from a study of CD8 T cells in ankylosing spondylitis. This clonotype came up many times. CDR1 and CDR2 from the germline V gene are SGHRS and YFSETQ. V lost 4 bases and J lost 6, with 22 bases in between. This CDR3 has 16 residues. TCRdb fed the 5' RACE reads into MiXCR, producing one record per CDR3 protein. The sample holds some 70,000 distinct CDR3 sequences; under 5.5% are singletons and the top ten take 2.2%. This TCR was sampled from a male donor with ankylosing spondylitis or in good health (not recorded which). This chain uses TRBV5-1 with TRBJ1-1, with a possible D match to TRBD1 (5 bases). The specimen sequenced was blood, either unsorted or a sorted T cell fraction (not recorded which). CDR3 nucleotide sequence: TGCGCCAGCAGCCCGTGGGGGATGAGATACGGCTCTGAAGCTTTCTTT. Amino acid sequence: CASSPWGMRYGSEAFF.